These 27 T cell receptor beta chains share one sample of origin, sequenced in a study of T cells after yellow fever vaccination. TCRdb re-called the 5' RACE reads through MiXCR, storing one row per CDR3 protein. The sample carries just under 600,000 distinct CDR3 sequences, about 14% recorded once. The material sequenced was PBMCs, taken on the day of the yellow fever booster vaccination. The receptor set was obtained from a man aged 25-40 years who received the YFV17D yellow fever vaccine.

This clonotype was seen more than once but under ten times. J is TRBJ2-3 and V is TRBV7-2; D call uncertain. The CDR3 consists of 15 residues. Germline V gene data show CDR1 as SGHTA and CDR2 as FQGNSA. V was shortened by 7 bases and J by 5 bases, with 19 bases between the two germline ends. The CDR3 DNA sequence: TGTGCCAGCACCCCGCGCAGAGCGAGTGAAGATACGCAGTATTTT. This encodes CASTPRRASEDTQYF. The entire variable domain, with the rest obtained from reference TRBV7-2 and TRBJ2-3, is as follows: GAGVSQSPSNKVTEKGKDVELRCDPISGHTALYWYRQSLGQGLEFLIYFQGNSAPDKSGLPSDRFSAERTGGSVSTLTIQRTQQEDSAVYLCASTPRRASEDTQYFGPGTRLTVL.

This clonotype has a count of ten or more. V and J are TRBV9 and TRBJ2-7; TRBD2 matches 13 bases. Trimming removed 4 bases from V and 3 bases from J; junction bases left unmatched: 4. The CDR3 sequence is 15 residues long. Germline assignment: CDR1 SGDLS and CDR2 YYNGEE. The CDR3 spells CASSPRTSGSYEQYF. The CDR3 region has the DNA TGTGCCAGCAGCCCCCGGACTAGCGGGAGCTACGAGCAGTACTTC. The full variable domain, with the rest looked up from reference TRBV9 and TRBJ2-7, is DSGVTQTPKHLITATGQRVTLRCSPRSGDLSVYWYQQSLDQGLQFLIQYYNGEERAKGNILERFSAQQFPDLHSELNLSSLELGDSALYFCASSPRTSGSYEQYFGPGTRLTVT.

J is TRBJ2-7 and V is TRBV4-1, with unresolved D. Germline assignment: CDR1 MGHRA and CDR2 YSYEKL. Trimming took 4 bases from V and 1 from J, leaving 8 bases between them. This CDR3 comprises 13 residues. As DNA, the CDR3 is TGCGCCAGCAGCCCAACTCCTTCCTACGAGCAGTACTTC. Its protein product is CASSPTPSYEQYF.

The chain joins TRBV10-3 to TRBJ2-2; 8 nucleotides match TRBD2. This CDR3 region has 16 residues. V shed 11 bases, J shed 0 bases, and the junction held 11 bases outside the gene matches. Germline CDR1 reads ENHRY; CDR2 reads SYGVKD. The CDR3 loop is CASKTTSGTNTGELFF. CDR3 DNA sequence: TGTGCCTCCAAAACCACTAGCGGAACGAACACCGGGGAGCTGTTTTTT.

In nucleotides, the CDR3 is TGCAGTGCTAGATCAGGGGGCGGTAATTCACCCCTCCACTTT. Amino acid sequence: CSARSGGGNSPLHF. The chain joins TRBV20-1 to TRBJ1-6; 8 nucleotides line up with TRBD1. The V gene end was trimmed by 2 bases and the J gene end by 6 bases; junction bases not matched to a gene: 3. The CDR3 extends over 14 amino acids. Looked up from germline, CDR1 is DFQATT and CDR2 is SNEGSKA (reference sequence).

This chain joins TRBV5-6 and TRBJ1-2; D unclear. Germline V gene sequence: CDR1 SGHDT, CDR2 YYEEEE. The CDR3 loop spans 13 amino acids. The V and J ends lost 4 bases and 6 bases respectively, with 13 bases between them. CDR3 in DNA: TGTGCCAGCAGCCTTGGATTACAGCATGGCTACACCTTC. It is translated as CASSLGLQHGYTF.

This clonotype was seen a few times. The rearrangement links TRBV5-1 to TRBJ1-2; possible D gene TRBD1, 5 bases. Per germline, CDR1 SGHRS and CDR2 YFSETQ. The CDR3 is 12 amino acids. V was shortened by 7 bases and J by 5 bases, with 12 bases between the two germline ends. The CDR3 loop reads CASGGGVYGYTF. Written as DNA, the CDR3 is TGCGCCAGCGGTGGAGGGGTTTATGGCTACACCTTC.

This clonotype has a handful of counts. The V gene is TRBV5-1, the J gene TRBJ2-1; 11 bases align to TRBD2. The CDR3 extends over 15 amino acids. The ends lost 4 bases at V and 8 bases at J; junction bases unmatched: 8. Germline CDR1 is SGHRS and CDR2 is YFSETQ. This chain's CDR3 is CASSPGTSGVDEQFF. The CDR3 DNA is TGCGCCAGCAGCCCGGGGACTAGCGGCGTCGATGAGCAGTTCTTC.

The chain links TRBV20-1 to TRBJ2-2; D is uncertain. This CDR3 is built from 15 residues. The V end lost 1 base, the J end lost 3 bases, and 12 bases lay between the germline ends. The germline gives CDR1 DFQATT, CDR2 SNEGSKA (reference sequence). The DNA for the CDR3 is TGCAGTGCTAGAGCCCTTAGGGTCGACACCGGGGAGCTGTTTTTT. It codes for CSARALRVDTGELFF.

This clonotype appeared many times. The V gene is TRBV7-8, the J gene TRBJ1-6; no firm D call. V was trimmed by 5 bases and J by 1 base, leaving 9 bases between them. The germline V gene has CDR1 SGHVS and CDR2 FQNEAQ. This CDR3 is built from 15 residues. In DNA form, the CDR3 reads TGTGCCAGCAGCCCGGGGTGGTCCTATAATTCACCCCTCCACTTT. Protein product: CASSPGWSYNSPLHF. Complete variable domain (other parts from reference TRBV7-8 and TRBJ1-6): GAGVSQSPRYKVAKRGQDVALRCDPISGHVSLFWYQQALGQGPEFLTYFQNEAQLDKSGLPSDRFFAERPEGSVSTLKIQRTQQEDSAVYLCASSPGWSYNSPLHFGNGTRLTVT.

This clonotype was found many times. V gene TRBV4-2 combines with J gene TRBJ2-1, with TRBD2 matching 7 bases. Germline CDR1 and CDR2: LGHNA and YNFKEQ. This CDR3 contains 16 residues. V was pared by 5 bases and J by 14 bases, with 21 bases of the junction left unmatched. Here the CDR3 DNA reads TGTGCCAGCAGCGCCTCAAATAGCGGGTCTGGGGAAGTCGAGTTCTTC. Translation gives CASSASNSGSGEVEFF.

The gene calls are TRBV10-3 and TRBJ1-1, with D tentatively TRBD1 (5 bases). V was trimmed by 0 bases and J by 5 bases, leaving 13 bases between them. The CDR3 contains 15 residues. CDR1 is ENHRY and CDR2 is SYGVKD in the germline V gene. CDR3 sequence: CAISESGGWKTEAFF. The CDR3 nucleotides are TGTGCCATCAGTGAGTCTGGGGGGTGGAAGACTGAAGCTTTCTTT.

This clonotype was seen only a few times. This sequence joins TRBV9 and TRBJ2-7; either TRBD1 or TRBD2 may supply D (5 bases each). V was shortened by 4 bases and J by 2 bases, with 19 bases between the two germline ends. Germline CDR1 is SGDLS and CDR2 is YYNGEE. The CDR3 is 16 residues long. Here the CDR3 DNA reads TGTGCCAGCAGCCTCCGGGACCAGAATGGGGCCTACGAGCAGTACTTC. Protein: CASSLRDQNGAYEQYF.

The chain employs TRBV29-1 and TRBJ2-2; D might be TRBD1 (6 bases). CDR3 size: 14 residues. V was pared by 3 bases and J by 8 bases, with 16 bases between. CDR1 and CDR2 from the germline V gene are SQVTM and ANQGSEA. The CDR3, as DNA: TGCAGCGTTGATGTTGGGGGCCGGGGAGGGGAGCTGTTTTTT. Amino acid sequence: CSVDVGGRGGELFF.

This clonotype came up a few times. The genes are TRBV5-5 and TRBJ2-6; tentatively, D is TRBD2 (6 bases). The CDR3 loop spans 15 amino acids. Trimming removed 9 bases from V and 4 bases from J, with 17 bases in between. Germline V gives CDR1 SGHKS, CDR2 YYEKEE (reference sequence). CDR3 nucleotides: TGTGCCACCGCCCTGGCGGGATCCGGGGCCAACGTCCTGACTTTC. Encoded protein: CATALAGSGANVLTF.

CDR3 sequence reads: CASSFQGRDEQYF. DNA for the CDR3: TGTGCCAGCAGTTTTCAGGGGCGGGACGAGCAGTACTTC. This chain connects TRBV27 to TRBJ2-7; TRBD1 is a possible D gene (6 bases). CDR1 is MNHEY, CDR2 SMNVEV, per germline (reference sequence). This CDR3 spans 13 amino acids. V dropped 3 bases and J dropped 5 bases, with 11 bases sitting between them.

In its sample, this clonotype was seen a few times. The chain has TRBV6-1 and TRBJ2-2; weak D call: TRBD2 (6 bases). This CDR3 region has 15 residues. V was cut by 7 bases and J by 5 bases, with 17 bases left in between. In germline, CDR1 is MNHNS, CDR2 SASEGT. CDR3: CASNGRGMMTGELFF. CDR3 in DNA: TGTGCCAGCAACGGGCGGGGAATGATGACCGGGGAGCTGTTTTTT.

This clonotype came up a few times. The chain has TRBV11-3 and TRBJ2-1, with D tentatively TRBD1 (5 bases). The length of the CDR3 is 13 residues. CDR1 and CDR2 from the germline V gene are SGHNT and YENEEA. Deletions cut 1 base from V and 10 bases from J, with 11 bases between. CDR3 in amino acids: CASSLGGRVEQFF. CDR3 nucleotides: TGTGCCAGCAGCTTAGGGGGCCGGGTGGAGCAGTTCTTC.

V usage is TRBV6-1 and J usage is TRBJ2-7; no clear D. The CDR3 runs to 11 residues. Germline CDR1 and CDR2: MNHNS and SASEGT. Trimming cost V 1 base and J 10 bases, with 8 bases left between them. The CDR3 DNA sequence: TGTGCCAGCAGTGAAGTTCTACCCCAGTACTTC. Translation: CASSEVLPQYF.

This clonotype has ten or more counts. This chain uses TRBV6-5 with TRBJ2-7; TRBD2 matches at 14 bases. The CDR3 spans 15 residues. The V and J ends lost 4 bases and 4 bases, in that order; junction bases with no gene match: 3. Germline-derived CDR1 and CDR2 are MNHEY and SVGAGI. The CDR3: CASSWGLAGAYEQYF. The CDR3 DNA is TGTGCCAGCAGTTGGGGACTAGCGGGAGCTTACGAGCAGTACTTC.

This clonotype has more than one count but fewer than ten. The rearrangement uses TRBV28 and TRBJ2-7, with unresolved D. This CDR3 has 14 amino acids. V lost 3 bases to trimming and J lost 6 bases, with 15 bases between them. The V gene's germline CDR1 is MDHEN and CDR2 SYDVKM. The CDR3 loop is CASSFPPSYPEQYF. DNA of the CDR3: TGTGCCAGCAGTTTCCCCCCCTCTTACCCCGAGCAGTACTTC.

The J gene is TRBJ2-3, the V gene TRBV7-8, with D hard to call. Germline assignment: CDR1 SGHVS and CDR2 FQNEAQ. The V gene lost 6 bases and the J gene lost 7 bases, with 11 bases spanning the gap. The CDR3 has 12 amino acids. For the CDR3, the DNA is TGTGCCAGCAGTCCCACAGTAAATACGCAGTATTTT. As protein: CASSPTVNTQYF.

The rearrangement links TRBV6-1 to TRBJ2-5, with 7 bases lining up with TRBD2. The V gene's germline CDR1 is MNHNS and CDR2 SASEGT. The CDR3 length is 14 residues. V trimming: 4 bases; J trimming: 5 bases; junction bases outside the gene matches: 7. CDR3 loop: CASSGGGRDETQYF. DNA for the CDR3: TGTGCCAGCAGTGGGGGCGGGAGAGACGAGACCCAGTACTTC.

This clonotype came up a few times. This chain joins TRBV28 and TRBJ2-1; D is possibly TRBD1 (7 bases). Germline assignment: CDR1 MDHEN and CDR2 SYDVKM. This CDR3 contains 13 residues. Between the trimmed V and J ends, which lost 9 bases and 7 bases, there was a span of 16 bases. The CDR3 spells CASARGDENEQFF. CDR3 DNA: TGTGCCAGTGCCAGGGGGGACGAGAATGAGCAGTTCTTC.

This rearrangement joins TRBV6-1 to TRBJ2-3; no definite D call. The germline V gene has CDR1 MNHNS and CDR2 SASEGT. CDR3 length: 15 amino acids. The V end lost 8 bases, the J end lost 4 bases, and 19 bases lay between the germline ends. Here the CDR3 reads CASWTLTTSADTQYF. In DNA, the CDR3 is TGTGCCAGCTGGACCCTTACGACCTCGGCAGATACGCAGTATTTT.

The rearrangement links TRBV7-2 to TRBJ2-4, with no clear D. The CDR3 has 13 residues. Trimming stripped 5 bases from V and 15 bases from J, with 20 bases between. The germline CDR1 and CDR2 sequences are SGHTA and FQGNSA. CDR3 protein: CASSPGMSQKWYF. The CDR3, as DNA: TGTGCCAGCAGCCCTGGGATGAGCCAGAAATGGTACTTC.

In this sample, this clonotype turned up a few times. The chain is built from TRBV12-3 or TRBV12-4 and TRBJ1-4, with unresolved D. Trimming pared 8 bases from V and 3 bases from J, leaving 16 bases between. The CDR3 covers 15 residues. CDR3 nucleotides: TGTGCCAGCCGCTTCGGGGATATGCCTAATGAAAAACTGTTTTTT. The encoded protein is CASRFGDMPNEKLFF.